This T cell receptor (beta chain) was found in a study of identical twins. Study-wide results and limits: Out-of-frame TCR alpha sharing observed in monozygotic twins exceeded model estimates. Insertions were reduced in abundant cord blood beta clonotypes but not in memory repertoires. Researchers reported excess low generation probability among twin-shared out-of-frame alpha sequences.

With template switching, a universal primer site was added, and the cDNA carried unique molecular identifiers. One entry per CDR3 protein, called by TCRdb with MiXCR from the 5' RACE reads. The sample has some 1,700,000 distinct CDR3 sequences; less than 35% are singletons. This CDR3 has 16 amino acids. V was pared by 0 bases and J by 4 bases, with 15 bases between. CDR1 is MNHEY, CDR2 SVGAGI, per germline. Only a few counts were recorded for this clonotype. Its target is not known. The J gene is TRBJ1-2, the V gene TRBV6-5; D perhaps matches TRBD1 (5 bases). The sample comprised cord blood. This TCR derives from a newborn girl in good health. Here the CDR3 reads CASSYSYRGSGYGYTF. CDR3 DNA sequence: TGTGCCAGCAGTTACTCGTATCGGGGGAGCGGCTATGGCTACACCTTC.